These 22 T cell receptor beta chains share one sample of origin, sequenced in a study of blood T cell repertoires in COVID-19 (dated by TCRdb to about 2020). Libraries came from the immunoSEQ multiplex PCR assay. The source is immuneACCESS, and TCRdb retained only in-frame sequences with V and J called. Part of the clones is not carried over; for the studies checked, unresolved V genes explain less than half of this, and the remainder is unexplained. A total of about 240,000 clones appear in this sample, more than 80% of them only once. Jointly, the top ten make up roughly 8% of the sample. Source material: peripheral blood. These receptors came from an elderly woman with COVID-19, enrolled during active disease.

This chain uses TRBV21-1 with TRBJ1-2; the table gives TRBD1 as D, unverified against the DNA. TRBV21-1 is a pseudogene locus. This CDR3 has 14 residues. The CDR3 region is CASSKKGTGGPKTF. In DNA form, the CDR3 reads TGTGCCAGCAGCAAAAAAGGGACAGGGGGACCGAAGACCTTC.

The chain employs TRBV27 and TRBJ1-4, with 8 nucleotides matching TRBD1. CDR1 is MNHEY, CDR2 SMNVEV, per germline (reference sequence). V dropped 3 bases and J dropped 5; count of bases not matched to a gene: 8. The CDR3 is 16 residues long. The CDR3 sequence: CASSFQVDRENEKLFF. The DNA for the CDR3 is TGTGCCAGCAGTTTTCAGGTGGACAGGGAAAATGAAAAACTGTTTTTT.

This clone was observed a few times. The chain joins TRBV7-2 to TRBJ2-5; tentatively, D is TRBD1 (5 bases). CDR1 is SGHTA, CDR2 FQGNSA, per germline. V dropped 1 base and J dropped 9 bases, with 15 bases sitting between them. This CDR3 contains 14 residues. In DNA, the CDR3 is TGTGCCAGCAGCTTAGGGGGCGGAAGGACGCCCCAGTACTTC. Translated: CASSLGGGRTPQYF.

The chain is built from TRBV2 and TRBJ1-2; TRBD1 matches 10 bases. Germline V gene lookup returns CDR1 SNHLY and CDR2 FYNNEI. CDR3 length: 14 amino acids. V was clipped by 8 bases and J by 2 bases; unmatched bases: 5. The CDR3 DNA reads TGTGCCAGCTTCCCGGGACAGGGGAACTATGGCTACACCTTC. Translation: CASFPGQGNYGYTF.

V is TRBV6-6 and J is TRBJ2-7, with D possibly matching TRBD1 (5 bases). Germline V CDR1 and CDR2: MNHNY, SVGAGI (reference sequence). The length of the CDR3 is 12 residues. Trimming took off 6 bases at V and 2 bases at J, with 8 bases between the two ends. CDR3 region: CASSPQAYEQYF. CDR3 coding DNA: TGTGCCAGCAGCCCACAGGCCTACGAGCAGTACTTC.

A note on this clone: This same CDR3 is encoded by further DNA sequences in the sample. This sequence joins TRBV5-4 and TRBJ1-2; 11 positions match TRBD1. This CDR3 has 13 residues. V gave up 3 bases and J gave up 5 bases; unmatched junction bases: 0. CDR1 is SGHNT, CDR2 YYREEE, per germline (reference sequence). CDR3 coding DNA: TGTGCCAGCAGCTGGGACAGGGGGTATGGCTACACCTTC. This codes for CASSWDRGYGYTF.

This clone showed up just a few times. The chain links TRBV7-9 to TRBJ1-4; TRBD1 aligns across 8 bases. The CDR3 runs 19 residues. With V trimmed by 3 bases and J by 8 bases, 20 bases remained unmatched. Germline CDR1 reads SEHNR; CDR2 reads FQNEAQ (reference sequence). The CDR3 sequence is CASSLGLGYRQGISEKLFF. The DNA of the CDR3 is TGTGCCAGCAGCTTGGGATTGGGGTATCGACAGGGGATTTCGGAAAAACTGTTTTTT.

The chain links TRBV28 to TRBJ1-4, with D maybe TRBD1 (6 bases). Germline V gene sequence: CDR1 MDHEN, CDR2 SYDVKM. The CDR3 length is 13 residues. The V end was cut by 7 bases, the J end by 7 bases, with 13 bases between. The DNA for the CDR3 is TGTGCCAGCAACCCACAGGGACGTGAAAAACTGTTTTTT. Residues: CASNPQGREKLFF.

V and J are TRBV4-1 and TRBJ1-1, with TRBD1 matching 11 bases. The CDR3 runs to 15 residues. Germline lookup yields CDR1 MGHRA and CDR2 YSYEKL. The trim removed 3 bases at V and 3 bases at J, leaving 3 bases unmatched. CDR3 in amino acids: CASSQAGQGDTEAFF. Here the CDR3 DNA reads TGCGCCAGCAGCCAGGCGGGACAGGGGGACACTGAAGCTTTCTTT.

This clone was observed a few times. The rearrangement joins TRBV3-1 (or the pseudogene TRBV3-2) to TRBJ1-2; D unresolved. Germline V lookup: CDR1 LGHDT, CDR2 YNNKEL (reference sequence). V was cut by 4 bases and J by 3 bases, with 9 bases left in between. This CDR3 comprises 13 residues. CDR3 region: CASSPAQDYGYTF. In DNA, the CDR3 is TGTGCCAGCAGCCCCGCGCAGGACTATGGCTACACCTTC.

V gene TRBV15 combines with J gene TRBJ1-4, with D possibly being TRBD1 (5 bases). The germline gives CDR1 LNHNV, CDR2 YYDKDF (reference sequence). The V and J ends lost 2 bases and 1 base respectively, with 8 bases between them. This CDR3 has 15 residues. CDR3: CATSRSQGTNEKLFF. CDR3 DNA sequence: TGTGCCACCAGCAGATCCCAGGGAACTAATGAAAAACTGTTTTTT.

This clone was detected only once. The chain recombines TRBV2 with TRBJ2-3, with a tentative D call TRBD1 (6 bases). V lost 5 bases and J lost 3, with 15 bases in between. The CDR3 is 15 amino acids. Germline CDR1 is SNHLY and CDR2 is FYNNEI. CDR3 DNA sequence: TGTGCCAGCAGTTCCCAGGGGCTGGAGACAGATACGCAGTATTTT. Encoded protein: CASSSQGLETDTQYF.

The chain carries TRBV7-2 and TRBJ1-5, with D tentatively TRBD1 (5 bases). V was pared by 0 bases and J by 7 bases, with 16 bases between. Germline CDR1 SGHTA, CDR2 FQGNSA. This CDR3 comprises 16 residues. This CDR3 is CASSLAGGLQRQPQHF. CDR3 bases: TGTGCCAGCAGCTTAGCGGGGGGGTTACAGAGGCAGCCCCAGCATTTT.

The chain carries TRBV29-1 and TRBJ1-2, with D uncertain. Deletions cut 3 bases from V and 4 bases from J, with 12 bases between. Germline V gene sequence: CDR1 SQVTM, CDR2 ANQGSEA. CDR3 length: 13 amino acids. The DNA for the CDR3 is TGCAGCGTTGAGACCCCCGGGATCTATGGCTACACCTTC. Translated, it gives CSVETPGIYGYTF.

This clone has a single count. The rearrangement uses TRBV3-1 (or the pseudogene TRBV3-2) and TRBJ1-2; D perhaps matches TRBD1 (5 bases). Deletions cut 1 base from V and 8 bases from J, with 11 bases between. This CDR3 has 13 amino acids. Germline V CDR1 and CDR2: LGHDT, YNNKEL (reference sequence). The CDR3 loop reads CASSQVGEVGYTF. The CDR3 DNA reads TGTGCCAGCAGCCAAGTGGGGGAGGTGGGCTACACCTTC.

This clone was counted once. The V call is TRBV5-6, the J call TRBJ1-4; weak D call: TRBD1 (5 bases). Germline assignment: CDR1 SGHDT and CDR2 YYEEEE. The CDR3 extends over 14 amino acids. Trimming cost V 2 bases and J 8 bases, with 13 bases left between them. CDR3 residues: CASSFGRVNEKLFF. CDR3 nucleotides: TGTGCCAGCAGCTTCGGCAGGGTCAACGAAAAACTGTTTTTT.

The CDR3 sequence is CASSRQTDTQYF. The CDR3 DNA reads TGTGCCAGCTCACGACAGACAGATACGCAGTATTTT. The J gene is TRBJ2-3, the V gene TRBV18, with D perhaps matching TRBD1 (5 bases). CDR1 and CDR2 (germline): KGHSH, LQKENI. This CDR3 is 12 amino acids long. V lost 4 bases and J 3 bases, leaving 5 bases between the germline ends.

V gene TRBV27 combines with J gene TRBJ1-3; 7 positions match TRBD1. Looked up from germline, CDR1 is MNHEY and CDR2 is SMNVEV (reference sequence). Unmatched junction bases numbered 9, after V lost 4 bases and J lost 3 bases. The CDR3 is 16 residues long. CDR3 amino acids: CASSSPHRGGGNTIYF. The DNA for the CDR3 is TGTGCCAGCAGTTCCCCTCACAGGGGAGGTGGAAACACCATATATTTT.

This chain joins TRBV5-6 and TRBJ2-5; 9 nucleotides agree with TRBD1. V shed 5 bases and J 4 bases; nucleotides not matched to a gene: 9. The CDR3 loop spans 15 amino acids. CDR1 is SGHDT, CDR2 YYEEEE, per germline. Here the CDR3 DNA reads TGTGCCAGCAGTCTAACAGGGGGCGCGGGAGAGACCCAGTACTTC. This codes for CASSLTGGAGETQYF. The entire variable domain, with the rest obtained from reference TRBV5-6 and TRBJ2-5, is as follows: DAGVTQSPTHLIKTRGQQVTLRCSPKSGHDTVSWYQQALGQGPQFIFQYYEEEERQRGNFPDRFSGHQFPNYSSELNVNALLLGDSALYLCASSLTGGAGETQYFGPGTRLLVL.

The J gene is TRBJ2-1, the V gene TRBV5-4, with 11 nucleotides matching TRBD2. The V gene end was trimmed by 1 base and the J gene end by 2 bases; junction bases not matched to a gene: 8. The germline gives CDR1 SGHNT, CDR2 YYREEE (reference sequence). The CDR3 loop spans 18 amino acids. The CDR3 reads CASSLQLRGLAAYNEQFF. CDR3 nucleotides: TGTGCCAGCAGCTTGCAGCTTCGGGGACTAGCGGCCTACAATGAGCAGTTCTTC. Combining the CDR3 with reference TRBV5-4 and TRBJ2-1 gives the whole variable domain ETGVTQSPTHLIKTRGQQVTLRCSSQSGHNTVSWYQQALGQGPQFIFQYYREEENGRGNFPPRFSGLQFPNYSSELNVNALELDDSALYLCASSLQLRGLAAYNEQFFGPGTRLTVL.

The V gene is TRBV6-5, the J gene TRBJ2-7, with 9 bases identical to TRBD1. The CDR3 runs to 14 residues. Germline lookup yields CDR1 MNHEY and CDR2 SVGAGI. V lost 6 bases to trimming and J lost 2 bases; unmatched junction nucleotides: 5. CDR3 sequence reads: CASSAGTGTYEQYF. As DNA, the CDR3 is TGTGCCAGCAGCGCCGGGACAGGGACCTACGAGCAGTACTTC.

The V call is TRBV7-9, the J call TRBJ1-2, with 7 bases matching TRBD1. The germline CDR1 and CDR2 sequences are SEHNR and FQNEAQ (reference sequence). This CDR3 contains 13 residues. V shed 5 bases and J 7 bases; nucleotides not matched to a gene: 7. The chain's CDR3 is CASSRTGPAGYTF. CDR3 in DNA: TGTGCCAGCAGCCGGACAGGACCGGCTGGCTACACCTTC.